One sample yielded the 22 T cell receptor beta chains listed below, sequenced in a study of T-cell reconstitution after alpha-beta-depleted transplantation in children. Construction of the TCRbeta library involved unique molecular identifiers. TCRdb called the PCR reads again in MiXCR, with one record for every CDR3 protein. The table shows 450,000 to 550,000 distinct CDR3 sequences, with about an eighth occurring only once. Here the sequenced sample was PBMCs, mostly from graft donor cells, taken 180 days after TCRalphabeta/CD19-depleted stem cell transplant. All receptors derive from a female patient younger than 10 who had a stem cell transplant for aplastic anemia, so the T cells may come from the graft donor.

CDR3 residues: CATSREWREGRHGELFF. CDR3 coding DNA: TGTGCCACCAGCAGAGAATGGCGGGAGGGCCGGCACGGGGAGCTGTTTTTT. The rearrangement uses TRBV15 and TRBJ2-2, with 9 bases identical to TRBD2. Germline assignment: CDR1 LNHNV and CDR2 YYDKDF (reference sequence). CDR3 size: 17 residues. Trimming removed 0 bases from V and 7 bases from J; junction bases left unmatched: 9.

This clonotype came up a few times. The chain uses TRBV12-3 or TRBV12-4 and TRBJ2-1, with 12 nucleotides matching TRBD2. With 2 bases clipped from V and 5 bases from J, the junction kept 10 bases outside the gene matches. CDR3 length: 18 residues. CDR3 region: CASSLRASGRAGNNEQFF. CDR3 coding DNA: TGTGCCAGCAGTTTAAGGGCTAGCGGGAGGGCGGGGAACAATGAGCAGTTCTTC.

The table lists this clonotype with many counts. The rearrangement links TRBV5-6 to TRBJ2-7; 10 bases are a match to TRBD1. The CDR3 runs 17 residues. V lost 2 bases and J lost 1; bases outside the gene matches: 9. In germline, CDR1 is SGHDT, CDR2 YYEEEE. CDR3 sequence reads: CASSFIVRDRGSYEQYF. The CDR3 nucleotides are TGTGCCAGCAGCTTTATTGTACGGGACAGGGGATCCTACGAGCAGTACTTC.

This clonotype was seen a handful of times. This sequence joins TRBV5-1 and TRBJ2-1; D gene unclear. CDR1 and CDR2 from the germline V gene are SGHRS and YFSETQ. The CDR3 is 15 amino acids. Trimming left V 6 bases short and J 8 bases short, with 21 bases between. In DNA, the CDR3 is TGCGCCAGCACCCCCTTGGAAGGGTCTCGGGATGAGCAGTTCTTC. This translates into CASTPLEGSRDEQFF. The whole variable domain, remainder taken from reference TRBV5-1 and TRBJ2-1, is KAGVTQTPRYLIKTRGQQVTLSCSPISGHRSVSWYQQTPGQGLQFLFEYFSETQRNKGNFPGRFSGRQFSNSRSEMNVSTLELGDSALYLCASTPLEGSRDEQFFGPGTRLTVL.

Ten or more counts support this clonotype. The rearrangement links TRBV3-1 to TRBJ2-7; TRBD1 agrees at 9 bases. Germline CDR1 is LGHDT and CDR2 is YNNKEL (reference sequence). This CDR3 is built from 14 residues. V was clipped by 4 bases and J by 5 bases; unmatched bases: 6. This CDR3 is CASSPRTGVHEQYF. In nucleotides, the CDR3 is TGTGCCAGCAGCCCAAGGACAGGGGTTCACGAGCAGTACTTC.

This chain joins TRBV7-2 and TRBJ2-7; 11 bases map to TRBD2. The CDR3 extends over 15 amino acids. Per the germline V gene, CDR1 is SGHTA and CDR2 is FQGNSA. Trimming took 5 bases from V and 2 from J; bases not matched to a gene: 5. The CDR3 DNA reads as TGTGCCAGCAGCCGAACTAGCGGGAGCCCCTACGAGCAGTACGTC. Its translation: CASSRTSGSPYEQYV.

The chain couples TRBV7-6 to TRBJ1-2; D remains ambiguous. Trimming took 2 bases from V and 4 from J, leaving 11 bases between them. The CDR3 runs to 14 residues. CDR1 is SGHVS and CDR2 is FNYEAQ in the germline V gene. CDR3 sequence reads: CASSLLSEGYGYTF. The CDR3 DNA reads TGTGCCAGCAGCTTACTTTCGGAGGGCTATGGCTACACCTTC.

The V and J genes are TRBV9 and TRBJ2-4; D is possibly TRBD1 or TRBD2 (5 bases each). CDR1 SGDLS and CDR2 YYNGEE come from the germline V gene. There are 15 residues in the CDR3. Trimming shortened V by 3 bases and J by 3 bases, and 13 bases separated the two germline ends. CDR3 nucleotides: TGTGCCAGCAGCGACCCTAGTGGGGGCAAAAACATTCAGTACTTC. Protein sequence: CASSDPSGGKNIQYF.

This clonotype turned up a few times. The V call is TRBV6-5, the J call TRBJ2-2, with D possibly being TRBD2 (6 bases). CDR3 size: 15 residues. The ends were cut back, 3 bases at V and 4 bases at J, with 12 bases in the middle. Germline-derived CDR1 and CDR2 are MNHEY and SVGAGI. The CDR3 loop is CASSYGGGFTGELFF. CDR3 coding DNA: TGTGCCAGCAGTTATGGGGGAGGATTCACCGGGGAGCTGTTTTTT.

This clonotype was seen a few times. The rearrangement uses TRBV4-1 and TRBJ2-3; D not certain. V lost 1 base and J 2 bases, leaving 13 bases between the germline ends. The CDR3 totals 16 residues. Germline lookup yields CDR1 MGHRA and CDR2 YSYEKL. The CDR3 bases are TGCGCCAGCAGCCAAGGGAAAGGGTGGGCCACAGATACGCAGTATTTT. As protein: CASSQGKGWATDTQYF.

This clonotype was recorded a few times. The V call is TRBV28, the J call TRBJ1-5, with D perhaps TRBD1 (5 bases). Germline values: CDR1 MDHEN, CDR2 SYDVKM. CDR3 length: 16 residues. With 1 base removed from V and 2 bases from J, the gap between germline ends came to 12 bases. CDR3 sequence: CASSLSPRVGNQPQHF. In nucleotides, the CDR3 is TGTGCCAGCAGTTTATCCCCCAGGGTTGGCAATCAGCCCCAGCATTTT.

CDR3 coding DNA: TGTGCCAGCAGCCCAGGACTGGGATCCTACGAGCAGTACGTC. Translated: CASSPGLGSYEQYV. The chain joins TRBV7-2 to TRBJ2-7, with D perhaps TRBD2 (5 bases). The CDR3 length is 14 residues. CDR1 is SGHTA and CDR2 is FQGNSA in the germline V gene. V was pared by 5 bases and J by 1 base, with 12 bases between.

This clonotype appeared a few times. This chain uses TRBV6-1 with TRBJ2-1, with TRBD2 identical over 7 bases. CDR1 MNHNS and CDR2 SASEGT come from the germline V gene. This CDR3 comprises 14 residues. V lost 6 bases to trimming and J lost 12 bases; unmatched junction nucleotides: 14. CDR3 region: CASRGSAGSGRQFF. The CDR3 DNA follows: TGTGCCAGCAGGGGATCAGCGGGGTCCGGAAGGCAGTTCTTC.

This clonotype was seen a few times. J is TRBJ2-1 and V is TRBV10-3, with TRBD2 matching over 9 bases. After removal of 2 bases from V and 8 bases from J, the junction contained 13 bases not matched to a gene. This CDR3 has 17 residues. CDR1 and CDR2 (germline): ENHRY, SYGVKD. This CDR3 is CAISEAYLSGRGDEQFF. In DNA, the CDR3 is TGTGCCATCAGTGAGGCATATCTTAGCGGGAGAGGGGATGAGCAGTTCTTC.

This clonotype was picked up many times. V usage is TRBV18 and J usage is TRBJ2-7; D unclear. V lost 6 bases and J lost 4, with 16 bases in between. The CDR3 is made up of 14 amino acids. Germline CDR1 and CDR2: KGHSH and LQKENI. The CDR3 DNA sequence: TGTGCCAGCTCTAGCAGTACTTACCATTACGAGCAGTACGTC. Encoded protein: CASSSSTYHYEQYV.

This clonotype was counted a few times. The CDR3 loop reads CASSQDRRGRSTDTQYF. In DNA, the CDR3 is TGTGCCAGCAGCCAAGATCGTCGCGGGCGAAGCACAGATACGCAGTATTTT. The genes are TRBV14 and TRBJ2-3; TRBD2 is a possible D gene (5 bases). Germline V gene data show CDR1 as SGHDN and CDR2 as FVKESK. Trimming stripped 0 bases from V and 0 bases from J, with 13 bases between. CDR3 length: 17 residues.

This clonotype appeared many times. The V call is TRBV7-8, the J call TRBJ1-5, with D tentatively TRBD1 (6 bases). This CDR3 is 19 amino acids long. CDR1 is SGHVS and CDR2 is FQNEAQ in the germline V gene. Between the trimmed V and J ends, which lost 0 bases and 2 bases, there was a span of 20 bases. CDR3 DNA: TGTGCCAGCAGCTTAGCAGGTTGGGGGCGGCAGGGCCGCAATCAGCCCCAGCATTTT. This sequence encodes CASSLAGWGRQGRNQPQHF.

This clonotype has more than one count but fewer than ten. The chain joins TRBV20-1 to TRBJ1-2; 9 positions match TRBD1. V shed 0 bases, J shed 4 bases, and the junction held 9 bases outside the gene matches. The CDR3 covers 16 residues. Germline V gene data show CDR1 as DFQATT and CDR2 as SNEGSKA (reference sequence). CDR3 protein: CSARDQRDRVTYGYTF. The CDR3 DNA reads TGCAGTGCTAGAGATCAAAGGGACAGGGTGACCTATGGCTACACCTTC.

This clonotype occurred many times. The genes are TRBV29-1 and TRBJ2-5; no definite D call. V was shortened by 4 bases and J by 5 bases, with 8 bases between the two germline ends. From germline, CDR1 is SQVTM and CDR2 ANQGSEA. The CDR3 loop spans 11 amino acids. The CDR3 is CSVGGDETQYF. The CDR3, as DNA: TGCAGCGTTGGTGGCGACGAGACCCAGTACTTC.

The genes are TRBV12-3 or TRBV12-4 and TRBJ2-1; TRBD1 aligns across 7 bases. CDR3 size: 16 residues. Trimming removed 6 bases from V and 0 bases from J; junction bases left unmatched: 8. In nucleotides, the CDR3 is TGTGCCAGCAGACCTACAGGGGCGAGCTCCTACAATGAGCAGTTCTTC. This sequence encodes CASRPTGASSYNEQFF.

V is TRBV20-1 and J is TRBJ2-7; D is unresolved. CDR3 length: 12 amino acids. Between the trimmed V and J ends, which lost 6 bases and 2 bases, there was a span of 11 bases. Germline V gene data show CDR1 as DFQATT and CDR2 as SNEGSKA (reference sequence). CDR3 amino acids: CSASGLTYEQYF. The DNA for the CDR3 is TGCAGTGCGTCCGGGCTCACCTACGAGCAGTACTTC.

The CDR3: CASSVGGARMNTEAFF. CDR3 in DNA: TGTGCCAGCAGCGTAGGAGGGGCAAGGATGAACACTGAAGCTTTCTTT. This rearrangement joins TRBV9 to TRBJ1-1; a weak D match, TRBD1 (5 bases). CDR3 length: 16 amino acids. Germline V CDR1 and CDR2: SGDLS, YYNGEE. The V end was cut by 0 bases, the J end by 0 bases, with 12 bases between.